Listed below are T cell receptor beta chains from one sample, sequenced in a study of human T cells and chemical hapten exposure. From the RACE reads, TCRdb called clonotypes with MiXCR, one entry per CDR3 protein. The table records roughly 120,000 distinct CDR3 sequences, 9% to 14% of them present only once. The sample in question was whole blood, obtained in connection with sensitization to the hapten diphenylcyclopropenone (DPC). These TCRs come from a woman aged 45-65 years with alopecia areata. Some clones in this sample may be carry-over from other donors' samples. Each CDR3 is given with its conserved first and last residue. The D gene is left open where the match is weak. Rows may omit the clone size; those that give it use once, few, many or a size class.

size	D	V	J	CDR3	DNA
few	NA	TRBV20-1	TRBJ2-7	CSARARMGGQSYEQYF	TGCAGTGCTAGAGCGAGGATGGGAGGACAATCCTACGAGCAGTACTTC
NA	TRBD2	TRBV10-3	TRBJ2-1	CAISGGAGVGNEQFF	TGTGCCATCAGTGGAGGGGCGGGAGTAGGGAATGAGCAGTTCTTC
few	NA	TRBV20-1	TRBJ1-4	CSAREGRDEKLFF	TGCAGTGCTAGAGAGGGCAGGGACGAAAAACTGTTTTTT
many	TRBD2	TRBV5-1	TRBJ2-5	CASSRTSGGQETQYF	TGCGCCAGCAGCCGGACTAGCGGGGGCCAAGAGACCCAGTACTTC
NA	NA	TRBV28	TRBJ1-2	CASSSVNVKGYTF	TGTGCCAGCAGTTCCGTGAACGTTAAGGGCTACACCTTC
NA	TRBD1	TRBV5-4	TRBJ2-1	CASSRIGQDNEQFF	TGTGCCAGCAGCCGAATAGGACAGGACAATGAGCAGTTCTTC
many	NA	TRBV27	TRBJ2-4	CASSFQGNAKNIQYF	TGTGCCAGCAGTTTTCAAGGAAATGCCAAAAACATTCAGTACTTC
few	NA	TRBV7-2	TRBJ1-1	CASSAGPPNTEAFF	TGTGCCAGCAGCGCAGGGCCCCCAAACACTGAAGCTTTCTTT
NA	NA	TRBV6-5	TRBJ2-3	CASSYSNLGTDTQYF	TGTGCCAGCAGTTACAGCAACCTTGGCACAGATACGCAGTATTTT
few	NA	TRBV20-1	TRBJ2-3	CRCHREVCTDTQYF	TGCAGATGCCACAGGGAGGTTTGCACAGATACGCAGTATTTT
many	NA	TRBV3-1	TRBJ1-6	CASSQGPQGIFNSPLHF	TGTGCCAGCAGCCAAGGCCCCCAAGGGATTTTCAATTCACCCCTCCACTTT
many	TRBD1	TRBV2	TRBJ2-2	CASKQQGARTGELFF	TGTGCCAGCAAGCAACAGGGGGCCCGCACCGGGGAGCTGTTTTTT
NA	NA	TRBV5-1	TRBJ2-1	CASRGEYEYNEQFF	TGCGCCAGCAGAGGGGAGTACGAATACAATGAGCAGTTCTTC
few	NA	TRBV29-1	TRBJ1-1	CSVATLDLGNTEAFF	TGCAGCGTTGCCACCTTAGATCTAGGGAACACTGAAGCTTTCTTT
NA	NA	TRBV19	TRBJ1-2	CASSIGRGRGYTF	TGTGCCAGTAGTATAGGTCGCGGCCGTGGCTACACCTTC
many	NA	TRBV21-1	TRBJ1-4	CASSTSRREKLFF	TGTGCCAGCAGCACCTCGCGTCGTGAAAAACTGTTTTTT
few	NA	TRBV5-1	TRBJ2-7	CASSLIWTTGMPYEQYF	TGCGCCAGCAGCTTGATATGGACTACCGGTATGCCCTACGAGCAGTACTTC
NA	NA	TRBV21-1	TRBJ2-7	CASSNKEGMYAYEQYF	TGTGCCAGCAGCAATAAGGAGGGGATGTACGCCTACGAGCAGTACTTC
few	NA	TRBV4-3	TRBJ2-2	CASSQGRGATGELFF	TGCGCCAGCAGCCAAGGCCGGGGGGCCACCGGGGAGCTGTTTTTT
many	TRBD2	TRBV2	TRBJ2-3	CASSPGLAGDTQYF	TGTGCCAGCAGCCCGGGACTAGCTGGAGATACGCAGTATTTT
many	TRBD1	TRBV6-5	TRBJ1-2	CASSYGTGDNYGYTF	TGTGCCAGCAGTTACGGGACAGGGGATAACTATGGCTACACCTTC
few	TRBD1	TRBV11-2	TRBJ2-4	CASSDRQGPDIQYF	TGTGCCAGCAGCGACAGACAGGGTCCGGACATTCAGTACTTC
NA	TRBD2	TRBV5-1	TRBJ2-3	CASSTAGGLQDTQYF	TGCGCCAGCAGCACAGCGGGGGGGCTTCAAGATACGCAGTATTTT
few	NA	TRBV2	TRBJ2-3	CASSTLPGATTDTQYF	TGTGCCAGCAGTACTCTTCCGGGGGCAACCACAGATACGCAGTATTTT
NA	NA	TRBV15	TRBJ1-3	CATSRAGRRNTIYF	TGTGCCACCAGCAGAGCAGGGAGGAGAAACACCATATATTTT
few	TRBD1	TRBV27	TRBJ2-3	CASQRDRGHDTQYF	TGTGCCAGTCAGCGGGACAGGGGGCATGATACGCAGTATTTT
many	NA	TRBV6-2/TRBV6-3	TRBJ1-2	CASSSRGIGYTF	TGTGCCAGCAGTTCCAGGGGAATTGGCTACACCTTC
NA	TRBD2	TRBV7-7	TRBJ2-5	CASSSDSGRSGETQYF	TGTGCCAGCAGCTCCGATAGCGGGAGGAGTGGGGAGACCCAGTACTTC
NA	TRBD2	TRBV11-2	TRBJ2-1	CASSSTAGGGDEQFF	TGTGCCAGCAGCTCCACCGCGGGAGGGGGTGATGAGCAGTTCTTC
many	NA	TRBV7-6	TRBJ2-5	CASSLAGTQETQYF	TGTGCCAGCAGCTTAGCAGGGACCCAAGAGACCCAGTACTTC
many	TRBD1	TRBV29-1	TRBJ2-2	CSVDGQASGELFF	TGCAGCGTTGACGGACAGGCAAGCGGGGAGCTGTTTTTT
many	NA	TRBV5-1	TRBJ1-2	CASSLSLDRPHTF	TGCGCCAGCAGCCTCTCCCTTGACAGGCCCCACACCTTC
many	NA	TRBV24-1	TRBJ2-2	CATSDFSGPTGELFF	TGTGCCACCAGTGATTTCTCTGGACCCACCGGGGAGCTGTTTTTT
few	NA	TRBV4-1	TRBJ2-1	CASSQVLGFSYNEQFF	TGCGCCAGCAGCCAAGTGTTGGGGTTCTCCTACAATGAGCAGTTCTTC
few	TRBD1	TRBV12-3/TRBV12-4	TRBJ1-6	CASRTGGSYNSPLHF	TGTGCCAGCAGAACAGGGGGCTCCTATAATTCACCCCTCCACTTT
few	NA	TRBV28	TRBJ1-1	CASFNRYEAFF	TGTGCCAGCTTCAACAGGTATGAAGCTTTCTTT
NA	NA	TRBV12-3/TRBV12-4	TRBJ1-4	CASRTTNEKLFF	TGTGCCAGCAGGACAACTAATGAAAAACTGTTTTTT
NA	TRBD2	TRBV6-1	TRBJ2-7	CASIPGRAGGHEQYF	TGTGCCAGCATCCCTGGGAGGGCGGGAGGCCATGAGCAGTACTTC
many	TRBD1	TRBV20-1	TRBJ1-2	CGAWTGYGYTF	TGCGGGGCCTGGACAGGGTATGGCTACACCTTC
many	NA	TRBV7-9	TRBJ1-5	CASSSLQGTQHF	TGTGCCAGCAGCTCACTACAGGGCACCCAGCATTTT
NA	NA	TRBV20-1	TRBJ2-7	CSADRDTSYEQYF	TGCAGTGCCGACCGGGACACCTCCTACGAGCAGTACTTC
NA	NA	TRBV20-1	TRBJ2-7	CSARGDKGPTYEQYF	TGCAGTGCTAGAGGGGACAAAGGGCCGACCTACGAGCAGTACTTC
few	NA	TRBV14	TRBJ1-2	CASSQAPGVYGYTF	TGTGCCAGCAGCCAAGCTCCAGGGGTTTATGGCTACACCTTC
few	NA	TRBV11-2	TRBJ2-7	CASSSVEQYF	TGTGCCAGCAGCTCAGTTGAGCAGTACTTC
NA	NA	TRBV18	TRBJ2-5	CASSPPVMETQYF	TGTGCCAGCTCACCCCCAGTGATGGAGACCCAGTACTTC
few	TRBD1	TRBV28	TRBJ1-5	CASSPSGTGFLSGQPQHF	TGTGCCAGCAGCCCATCCGGGACAGGGTTTCTGTCCGGTCAGCCCCAGCATTTT
many	NA	TRBV20-1	TRBJ2-6	CSAGAGTPGANVLTF	TGCAGTGCCGGGGCGGGGACACCTGGGGCCAACGTCCTGACTTTC
many	TRBD2	TRBV23-1	TRBJ2-7	CASSQGLAGGPVYEQYF	TGCGCCAGCAGTCAGGGACTAGCGGGAGGGCCAGTATACGAGCAGTACTTC
few	NA	TRBV28	TRBJ2-2	CASRQPNTGELFF	TGTGCCAGCAGGCAGCCGAACACCGGGGAGCTGTTTTTT
NA	TRBD1	TRBV3-1	TRBJ1-1	CASSQDLGQGTEAFF	TGTGCCAGCAGCCAAGATCTGGGACAGGGCACTGAAGCTTTCTTT